The 30 T cell receptor beta chains below were found in one sample sequenced in a study of blood T cell repertoires in COVID-19 (dated by TCRdb to between 2020 and 2021). Library preparation was by the immunoSEQ multiplex PCR assay. TCRdb carries this immuneACCESS record with in-frame sequences only. Its versions omit some clonotypes, under half of them owing to an unresolved V gene in the studies checked, with the rest unexplained. The sample table contains hundreds of thousands of clones; only one count was recorded for around 89% of them. The ten largest clones add up to around 4.5% of the sample. The sample was peripheral blood. Receptors originate from a woman under 40 with acute or convalescent COVID-19.

J is TRBJ1-2 and V is TRBV27; 8 bases are shared with TRBD1. With V trimmed by 3 bases and J by 7 bases, 4 bases remained unmatched. The CDR3 is 13 amino acids. CDR1 is MNHEY, CDR2 SMNVEV, per germline (reference sequence). CDR3 bases: TGTGCCAGCAGTTTGACAGGGGTAGGTGGCTACACCTTC. Residues: CASSLTGVGGYTF.

V is TRBV2 and J is TRBJ2-7, with a weak D call TRBD2 (6 bases). The CDR3 length is 16 residues. The germline V gene encodes CDR1 SNHLY and CDR2 FYNNEI. V was cut by 1 base and J by 4 bases, with 17 bases left in between. The CDR3: CASSEVKSLRGYEQYF. Here the CDR3 DNA reads TGTGCCAGCAGTGAAGTTAAATCCCTCCGGGGGTACGAGCAGTACTTC.

The gene calls are TRBV7-2 and TRBJ1-4; D is unclear. V was shortened by 1 base and J by 4 bases, with 10 bases between the two germline ends. The germline V gene encodes CDR1 SGHTA and CDR2 FQGNSA. CDR3 length equals 15 residues. The CDR3 spells CASSLVAASNEKLFF. The CDR3 DNA is TGTGCCAGCAGCTTAGTGGCGGCCAGTAATGAAAAACTGTTTTTT.

On this clone: A junction boundary mismatches the germline segment, possibly from a read error. This chain joins TRBV7-3 and TRBJ1-1; TRBD1 matches at 11 bases. The CDR3 runs 15 residues. Per the germline V gene, CDR1 is SGHTA and CDR2 is FQGTGA. This chain's CDR3 is CASSVTGTGGTEAFF. The DNA for the CDR3 is TGTGCCAGCAGCGTAACCGGGACAGGGGGAACTGAAGCTTTCTTT.

This clone was counted once. The chain carries TRBV5-6 and TRBJ2-5; 9 bases fit TRBD1. Germline assignment: CDR1 SGHDT and CDR2 YYEEEE. The V gene end was trimmed by 5 bases and the J gene end by 5 bases; junction bases not matched to a gene: 22. The CDR3 is 19 residues long. CDR3 nucleotide sequence: TGTGCCAGCAGGGACCGGGACAGGGTATATCACCCCCAACCGGAGACCCAGTACTTC. It codes for CASRDRDRVYHPQPETQYF.

The V call is TRBV7-8, the J call TRBJ1-1; maybe TRBD1 (6 bases). In germline, CDR1 is SGHVS, CDR2 FQNEAQ. The germline V and J ends were trimmed by 6 bases and 6 bases, with 20 bases remaining between them. The CDR3 runs to 15 residues. CDR3 DNA sequence: TGTGCCAGCAGTCGCCACACAGGGTTGGGCGCTGAAGCTTTCTTT. It translates to CASSRHTGLGAEAFF.

This chain connects TRBV10-3 to TRBJ2-7, with TRBD1 identical over 7 bases. Losses at the gene ends were 6 bases for V and 3 bases for J; bases not matched to a gene: 5. The germline CDR1 and CDR2 sequences are ENHRY and SYGVKD. There are 13 residues in the CDR3. This chain's CDR3 is CAIRDRADYEQYF. The CDR3 DNA reads TGTGCCATCAGAGACAGGGCTGACTACGAGCAGTACTTC.

This clone has a single count. The chain joins TRBV14 to TRBJ2-1; TRBD2 aligns across 10 bases. Trimming cost V 3 bases and J 7 bases; bases outside gene matches: 6. The CDR3 covers 15 residues. Per the germline V gene, CDR1 is SGHDN and CDR2 is FVKESK. The CDR3 reads CASSHTSGALNEQFF. For the CDR3, the DNA is TGTGCCAGCAGCCACACTAGCGGGGCCCTGAATGAGCAGTTCTTC.

The sample holds one count of this clone. The rearrangement uses TRBV27 and TRBJ1-1; 8 nucleotides align to TRBD1. This CDR3 has 12 amino acids. Trimming at V came to 8 bases and at J to 1 base, leaving 0 bases not matched to a gene. Germline V gives CDR1 MNHEY, CDR2 SMNVEV (reference sequence). The CDR3 loop reads CASGTGNTEAFF. In DNA form, the CDR3 reads TGTGCCAGCGGGACAGGGAACACTGAAGCTTTCTTT.

The table lists this clone with a count of one. V and J are TRBV9 and TRBJ1-2; 8 nucleotides match TRBD1. This CDR3 has 15 residues. In germline, CDR1 is SGDLS, CDR2 YYNGEE. Trimming took 0 bases from V and 2 from J; bases not matched to a gene: 3. The CDR3 nucleotides are TGTGCCAGCAGCGTAGATCGGACAGGGAACTATGGCTACACCTTC. This sequence encodes CASSVDRTGNYGYTF.

V is TRBV5-4 and J is TRBJ1-6, with TRBD1 identical over 9 bases. Germline V lookup: CDR1 SGHNT, CDR2 YYREEE (reference sequence). Germline trimming cut 3 bases from V and 9 bases from J; bases unmatched to any gene: 7. This CDR3 spans 15 amino acids. CDR3 DNA: TGTGCCAGCAGCTGGGGGGACAGGGTATCTTCACCCCTCCACTTT. It translates to CASSWGDRVSSPLHF.

This sequence joins TRBV4-2 and TRBJ1-1; 9 bases map to TRBD1. CDR1 LGHNA and CDR2 YNFKEQ come from the germline V gene. The CDR3 has 21 residues. V gave up 3 bases and J gave up 7 bases; unmatched junction bases: 27. The DNA for the CDR3 is TGTGCCAGCAGCCAGACCGAAAATGTTGGACAGGGGTTTTCTCCAATGGGTGAAGCTTTCTTT. Translation gives CASSQTENVGQGFSPMGEAFF.

This clone was seen only once. The CDR3, as DNA: TGCAGTGCTAGTTATGCGGGGGGGCTTGCAGATACGCAGTATTTT. Translation: CSASYAGGLADTQYF. The chain uses TRBV20-1 and TRBJ2-3, with 9 nucleotides matching TRBD2. This CDR3 is 15 amino acids long. CDR1 DFQATT and CDR2 SNEGSKA come from the germline V gene (reference sequence). With 3 bases clipped from V and 4 bases from J, the junction kept 8 bases outside the gene matches.

The V call is TRBV12-3 or TRBV12-4, the J call TRBJ2-5, with a possible D match to TRBD1 (6 bases). This CDR3 is 12 amino acids long. V was shortened by 8 bases and J by 1 base, with 8 bases between the two germline ends. Written as DNA, the CDR3 is TGTGCCAGCTCGGACAGCCAAGAGACCCAGTACTTC. Amino acids: CASSDSQETQYF.

Only a few counts were recorded for this clone. The junction departs from the called germline gene at one end, perhaps through a read error. V is TRBV7-2 and J is TRBJ2-2, with TRBD2 matching over 8 bases. The CDR3 loop spans 15 amino acids. Germline V lookup: CDR1 SGHTA, CDR2 FQGNSA. CDR3 coding DNA: TGTGCCAGCAGCCTAGCGGGTTCGGGCACCGGGGAGCTGTTTTTT. Translated: CASSLAGSGTGELFF.

The rearrangement links TRBV5-1 to TRBJ2-3; D perhaps matches TRBD1 (6 bases). This CDR3 is 12 amino acids long. CDR1 SGHRS and CDR2 YFSETQ come from the germline V gene. V lost 1 base and J 6 bases, leaving 6 bases between the germline ends. The CDR3 here is CASSLQGDTQYF. The CDR3 DNA is TGCGCCAGCAGCTTGCAGGGGGATACGCAGTATTTT.

Here the CDR3 DNA reads TGTGCCAGCAGCTTTCTCGCGGGGGGCAGGAGCTCCTACGAGCAGTACTTC. Amino acid sequence: CASSFLAGGRSSYEQYF. The V call is TRBV5-6, the J call TRBJ2-7; 8 bases are a match to TRBD2. This CDR3 has 17 residues. J gave up 0 bases and V 2 bases, and 10 bases lay outside the gene matches. Germline CDR1 reads SGHDT; CDR2 reads YYEEEE.

The V call is TRBV20-1, the J call TRBJ1-1; D may be TRBD1 (6 bases). V was cut by 5 bases and J by 11 bases, with 15 bases left in between. Germline CDR1 DFQATT, CDR2 SNEGSKA (reference sequence). This CDR3 contains 11 residues. In DNA, the CDR3 is TGCAGTGCTCAGATCAGGGGTAACGCTTTCTTT. Translated: CSAQIRGNAFF.

This CDR3 is CASSQLLGQGREKLFF. The DNA of the CDR3 is TGCGCCAGCAGCCAACTCCTAGGACAGGGACGGGAAAAACTGTTTTTT. The chain recombines TRBV4-1 with TRBJ1-4, with 8 nucleotides matching TRBD1. The CDR3 runs 16 residues. The trim removed 2 bases at V and 8 bases at J, leaving 10 bases unmatched. CDR1 is MGHRA and CDR2 is YSYEKL in the germline V gene.

The J gene is TRBJ1-1, the V gene TRBV5-4; TRBD1 aligns across 9 bases. Germline loops: CDR1 SGHNT, CDR2 YYREEE (reference sequence). Trimming took 3 bases from V and 11 from J; bases not matched to a gene: 23. The CDR3 extends over 18 amino acids. The DNA of the CDR3 is TGTGCCAGCAGCTCACCCCTGGACAGGGGAAGAAGTGGGTTCGGGGCTTTCTTT. Its translation: CASSSPLDRGRSGFGAFF.

This sequence joins TRBV9 and TRBJ2-5, with D perhaps TRBD2 (6 bases). Germline loops: CDR1 SGDLS, CDR2 YYNGEE. CDR3 length: 13 residues. V gave up 3 bases and J gave up 4 bases, with 10 bases separating them. CDR3 region: CASSGGTVETQYF. CDR3 nucleotide sequence: TGTGCCAGCAGCGGCGGGACTGTAGAGACCCAGTACTTC.

J is TRBJ2-7 and V is TRBV5-8; TRBD2 matches at 7 bases. The CDR3 totals 15 residues. V was pared by 4 bases and J by 4 bases, with 11 bases of the junction left unmatched. The V gene's germline CDR1 is SGHTS and CDR2 YDEGEE. The CDR3 DNA reads as TGTGCCAGCAGCATCCCTGTAGCGGGCGTTTACGAGCAGTACTTC. Its translation: CASSIPVAGVYEQYF.

A word on this clone: Additional DNA sequences in this sample encode the identical CDR3. The rearrangement uses TRBV7-3 and TRBJ1-2; TRBD1 is a possible D gene (5 bases). Germline values: CDR1 SGHTA, CDR2 FQGTGA. The CDR3 spans 18 residues. V was shortened by 6 bases and J by 0 bases, with 23 bases between the two germline ends. CDR3: CASSPGGGGPRANYGYTF. DNA of the CDR3: TGTGCCAGCAGTCCCGGGGGGGGAGGGCCGAGAGCTAACTATGGCTACACCTTC.

The chain links TRBV18 to TRBJ1-2; 9 bases are shared with TRBD1. After removal of 0 bases from V and 10 bases from J, the junction contained 6 bases not matched to a gene. Germline loops: CDR1 KGHSH, CDR2 LQKENI. This CDR3 comprises 14 residues. CDR3 loop: CASSPPQTGGFYTF. The DNA of the CDR3 is TGTGCCAGCTCACCACCCCAGACAGGGGGGTTCTACACCTTC.

The rearrangement joins TRBV27 to TRBJ1-2; 10 nucleotides match TRBD1. The germline V gene encodes CDR1 MNHEY and CDR2 SMNVEV (reference sequence). With 5 bases clipped from V and 7 bases from J, the junction kept 4 bases outside the gene matches. CDR3 length equals 13 residues. In DNA form, the CDR3 reads TGTGCCAGCAGTCCGGGGACAGGGGCTGGCTACACCTTC. It yields the protein CASSPGTGAGYTF.

The J gene is TRBJ2-3, the V gene TRBV7-3, with D perhaps matching TRBD2 (7 bases). Germline assignment: CDR1 SGHTA and CDR2 FQGTGA. V lost 0 bases and J lost 0, with 19 bases in between. The CDR3 is 19 amino acids. The CDR3 DNA is TGTGCCAGCAGCTTAACCGGCAGGGAGGGACACCCTAGCACAGATACGCAGTATTTT. This sequence encodes CASSLTGREGHPSTDTQYF. Together with reference TRBV7-3 and TRBJ2-3, the CDR3 gives the full variable domain: GAGVSQTPSNKVTEKGKYVELRCDPISGHTALYWYRQSLGQGPEFLIYFQGTGAADDSGLPNDRFFAVRPEGSVSTLKIQRTERGDSAVYLCASSLTGREGHPSTDTQYFGPGTRLTVL.

The chain couples TRBV24-1 to TRBJ2-2; 8 bases are shared with TRBD1. The V gene end was trimmed by 9 bases and the J gene end by 6 bases; junction bases not matched to a gene: 11. The germline CDR1 and CDR2 sequences are KGHDR and SFDVKD. CDR3 size: 15 residues. This CDR3 is CATERRQGSSGELFF. In DNA form, the CDR3 reads TGTGCCACCGAGAGGAGACAGGGGTCTTCCGGGGAGCTGTTTTTT.

CDR3 sequence: CASSQTDRDNSPLHF. The DNA for the CDR3 is TGCGCCAGCAGCCAGACAGACAGGGATAATTCACCCCTCCACTTT. This sequence joins TRBV4-1 and TRBJ1-6, with TRBD1 matching over 7 bases. The CDR3 has 15 residues. Trimming cost V 3 bases and J 5 bases; bases outside gene matches: 4. Germline CDR1 MGHRA, CDR2 YSYEKL.

This clone occurred once. This chain joins TRBV5-1 and TRBJ2-1, with D tentatively TRBD1 (6 bases). V was shortened by 2 bases and J by 0 bases, with 12 bases between the two germline ends. CDR1 SGHRS and CDR2 YFSETQ come from the germline V gene. The CDR3 extends over 16 amino acids. CDR3 coding DNA: TGCGCCAGCAGCTTAGGGACAACCAACTCCTACAATGAGCAGTTCTTC. Translating it yields CASSLGTTNSYNEQFF.

The V call is TRBV6-1, the J call TRBJ2-7; 12 bases match TRBD2. CDR3 size: 15 residues. Germline trimming cut 2 bases from V and 4 bases from J; bases unmatched to any gene: 3. Germline assignment: CDR1 MNHNS and CDR2 SASEGT. The CDR3 region is CASSERLAGGYEQYF. CDR3 DNA sequence: TGTGCCAGCAGTGAAAGGCTAGCGGGGGGGTACGAGCAGTACTTC.